This T cell receptor beta chain was sequenced for a study of T cell changes during pregnancy in multiple sclerosis. The repertoire was sequenced with immunoSEQ multiplex PCR; TCRdb's copy has only in-frame clones and lacks some. The sample shows about 73,000 clones, approximately 92% of them seen only once. The clonotype originates from a female donor in good health, enrolled as a control in a pregnancy study. Sequences were derived from peripheral blood, sampled in the third trimester of pregnancy.

Here the CDR3 reads CASGDRGNTEAFF. CDR3 DNA sequence: TGTGCCAGCGGGGACAGGGGTAACACTGAAGCTTTCTTT. This rearrangement joins TRBV28 to TRBJ1-1; 10 nucleotides line up with TRBD1. The CDR3 runs to 13 residues. V trimming: 8 bases; J trimming: 2 bases; junction bases outside the gene matches: 2. Germline CDR1 reads MDHEN; CDR2 reads SYDVKM.